This T cell receptor (beta chain) is from a study of identifying expanded T cells in peripheral blood. Sequencing used immunoSEQ multiplex PCR; TCRdb keeps in-frame clones, though not all of them. The table has around 94,000 clones, 85% seen once. This sequence originates from a person between 18 and 75 years old in good health. The specimen was blood.

CDR3 region: CASSPGQGALNIQYF. The CDR3 DNA is TGCGCCAGCAGCCCCGGACAGGGGGCTTTGAACATTCAGTACTTC. V usage is TRBV5-1 and J usage is TRBJ2-4; 11 bases map to TRBD1. The V and J ends lost 4 bases and 7 bases, in that order; junction bases with no gene match: 7. CDR3 length: 15 residues. Germline V CDR1 and CDR2: SGHRS, YFSETQ.